This is a list of T cell receptor beta chains from one sample in a study of identical twins. TCRdb fed the 5' RACE reads into MiXCR, producing one record per CDR3 protein. The sample carries under 350,000 distinct CDR3 sequences, 8% to 9.5% recorded once. Separately, the same data were catalogued under a study of yellow fever vaccine responses in identical twins.

The material sequenced was CD8+ T cells sorted from blood. These receptors came from a woman between 18 and 30 years old in good health. Each CDR3 is given with its conserved first and last residue. The D gene is left open where the match is weak. The listing skips clone size in some rows; elsewhere it reads once, few, many or a size class.

j_gene | v_gene | d_gene | abundance | len | CDR3nt | CDR3aa
TRBJ2-7 | TRBV2 | . | . | 13 | TGTGCCAGCACCGAAGGAGGGTCGAGCGAGCAGTACTTC | CASTEGGSSEQYF
TRBJ2-7 | TRBV7-9 | . | . | 15 | TGTGCCAGCAGCTTCCCCGGGACACAAACCTACGAGCAGTACTTC | CASSFPGTQTYEQYF
TRBJ2-7 | TRBV7-9 | . | many | 15 | TGTGCCAGCACTTTAGGGCAGGGCTTTCTCTACGAGCAGTACTTC | CASTLGQGFLYEQYF
TRBJ2-1 | TRBV7-9 | TRBD2 | many | 16 | TGTGCCAGCAGCTTATTCCTAGCGGATCCCTACAATGAGCAGTTCTTC | CASSLFLADPYNEQFF
TRBJ2-3 | TRBV4-2 | . | many | 13 | TGTGCCAGCAGCCAAATGCCCCCAGATACGCAGTATTTT | CASSQMPPDTQYF
TRBJ2-7 | TRBV4-3 | TRBD2 | many | 15 | TGCGCCAGCAGCGAGGGGACTAGCGGTTCCTACGAGCAGTACTTC | CASSEGTSGSYEQYF
TRBJ2-7 | TRBV11-2 | TRBD2 | few | 16 | TGTGCCAGCAGCCCCCGCCCGGGACTAGCGCCCTACGAGCAGTACTTC | CASSPRPGLAPYEQYF
TRBJ2-3 | TRBV5-6 | TRBD2 | . | 15 | TGTGCCAGCAGCTTCGTAGCGGGAGCGGAAGATACGCAGTATTTT | CASSFVAGAEDTQYF
TRBJ2-7 | TRBV7-2 | . | . | 15 | TGTGCCAGCAGCTTAGAACCGGGACTTCTCTACGAGCAGTACTTC | CASSLEPGLLYEQYF
TRBJ2-1 | TRBV5-5 | . | few | 15 | TGTGCCAGCAGCTTGTTAGCGGCCTCCTACAATGAGCAGTTCTTC | CASSLLAASYNEQFF
TRBJ2-7 | TRBV25-1 | . | . | 12 | TGTGCCAGCAGTGTTGCAGACTACGAGCAGTACTTC | CASSVADYEQYF
TRBJ2-1 | TRBV12-3/TRBV12-4 | . | . | 15 | TGTGCCAGCACATCGGGGGGCAGTACCTACAATGAGCAGTTCTTC | CASTSGGSTYNEQFF
TRBJ2-5 | TRBV20-1 | . | once | 15 | TGCAGTGCCCAAGACCCGGGGGGCACTGAAGAGACCCAGTACTTC | CSAQDPGGTEETQYF
TRBJ1-2 | TRBV9 | TRBD1 | . | 15 | TGTGCCAGCAGCGTAAATCTCGGGACAGGGGTTGGCTACACCTTC | CASSVNLGTGVGYTF
TRBJ2-1 | TRBV4-3 | . | few | 13 | TGCGCCAGCAGCTCCGGTCGGGGGAATGAGCAGTTCTTC | CASSSGRGNEQFF
TRBJ1-5 | TRBV7-9 | . | many | 16 | TGTGCCAGCAGCTCCTCCCGACAGCCAGGAAATCAGCCCCAGCATTTT | CASSSSRQPGNQPQHF
TRBJ2-3 | TRBV12-3/TRBV12-4 | . | . | 13 | TGTGCCAGCAGTTTTAGCGGCCGGGGTACGCAGTATTTT | CASSFSGRGTQYF
TRBJ2-7 | TRBV29-1 | . | few | 17 | TGCAGCGTTGAAGATAGGAAGAAGGGGTTCCCCTCCTACGAGCAGTACTTC | CSVEDRKKGFPSYEQYF
TRBJ2-7 | TRBV10-3 | . | . | 18 | TGTGCCATCAGTGAGTTCGGACCGGCAGGACTTTTGTCCTACGAGCAGTACTTC | CAISEFGPAGLLSYEQYF
TRBJ2-2 | TRBV15 | . | few | 14 | TGTGCCACCTCTCAGATGAAGAACACCGGGGAGCTGTTTTTT | CATSQMKNTGELFF
TRBJ2-1 | TRBV7-2 | TRBD2 | many | 16 | TGTGCCAGCAGCTTCAAAGAGCGGGAGCCCTACAATGAGCAGTTCTTC | CASSFKEREPYNEQFF
TRBJ1-2 | TRBV6-2/TRBV6-3 | TRBD1 | few | 14 | TGTGCCAGCAGTCACTACAGGGGTCCGAATGGCTACACCTTC | CASSHYRGPNGYTF
TRBJ1-1 | TRBV12-3/TRBV12-4 | . | many | 12 | TGTGCCAGCACTTCATGGGGAACTGAAGCTTTCTTT | CASTSWGTEAFF
TRBJ2-2 | TRBV5-1 | . | few | 15 | TGCGCCAGCAGCTTGGAGGGGGGGCCCCCCGGGGAGCTGTTTTTT | CASSLEGGPPGELFF
TRBJ2-5 | TRBV20-1 | TRBD1 | many | 13 | TGCAGTGCTGGTACAGGGGGTCAAGAGACCCAGTACTTC | CSAGTGGQETQYF
TRBJ2-1 | TRBV5-5 | . | few | 15 | TGTGCCAGCAGCTTGGTTGGGAAATTATACAATGAGCAGTTCTTC | CASSLVGKLYNEQFF
TRBJ1-3 | TRBV7-9 | . | few | 15 | TGTGCCAGCAGCCCCACGTTCCCCCCTGGAAACACCATATATTTT | CASSPTFPPGNTIYF
TRBJ2-1 | TRBV10-3 | . | . | 13 | TGTGCCACCGAAAGTCTACAGGGACAAAGGCAGTTCTTC | CATESLQGQRQFF
TRBJ2-5 | TRBV7-8 | . | many | 16 | TGTGCCAGCAGCCATATGGCTGGCTACACGGGGGAGACCCAGTACTTC | CASSHMAGYTGETQYF
TRBJ2-7 | TRBV6-2/TRBV6-3 | TRBD2 | few | 15 | TGTGCCAGCAGCTCCGGGACTAGCGCGTACTACGAGCAGTACTTC | CASSSGTSAYYEQYF
TRBJ2-1 | TRBV20-1 | . | . | 15 | TGCAGTGCTAGAGTGAGCGGGCTCTTCTACAATGAGCAGTTCTTC | CSARVSGLFYNEQFF
TRBJ1-4 | TRBV12-3/TRBV12-4 | . | few | 16 | TGTGCCAGCAGTACCTACCCCCGGGATATTAATGAAAAACTGTTTTTT | CASSTYPRDINEKLFF
TRBJ2-3 | TRBV27 | TRBD1 | many | 15 | TGTGCCAGCAGTTCCGGGACAGGGAGAACAGATACGCAGTATTTT | CASSSGTGRTDTQYF
TRBJ2-1 | TRBV5-4 | . | . | 14 | TGTGCCAGCAGCTTGGGGGCCGGAGGGAATGAGCAGTTCTTC | CASSLGAGGNEQFF
TRBJ1-1 | TRBV5-1 | . | many | 14 | TGCGCCAGCAGCTTCAATCAAGTGAACACTGAAGCTTTCTTT | CASSFNQVNTEAFF
TRBJ2-1 | TRBV7-9 | . | many | 16 | TGTGCCAGCAGCTTAGATCCCGGACTACCTTACAATGAGCAGTTCTTC | CASSLDPGLPYNEQFF
TRBJ2-7 | TRBV7-8 | . | . | 15 | TGTGCCAGCAGCTTGAATCAGGAGGCGGTTTACGAGCAGTACTTC | CASSLNQEAVYEQYF
TRBJ2-7 | TRBV7-9 | TRBD2 | . | 14 | TGTGCCAGCAGCTTATTGGGAGGGGTGTACGAGCAGTACTTC | CASSLLGGVYEQYF
TRBJ2-5 | TRBV7-9 | . | . | 14 | TGTGCCAGCAGCTTAGGACCGGGCGTGGAGACCCAGTACTTC | CASSLGPGVETQYF
TRBJ2-1 | TRBV5-1 | TRBD1 | many | 16 | TGCGCCAGCAGCCCGGGGGGACAGGGGGCGCTTAATGAGCAGTTCTTC | CASSPGGQGALNEQFF
TRBJ2-1 | TRBV28 | TRBD1 | many | 16 | TGTGCCAGCAGATCTACCGACAGGGCGAACTACAATGAGCAGTTCTTC | CASRSTDRANYNEQFF
TRBJ1-3 | TRBV4-3 | . | . | 16 | TGCGCCAGCAGCCAACGGGACACCACTTCTGGAAACACCATATATTTT | CASSQRDTTSGNTIYF